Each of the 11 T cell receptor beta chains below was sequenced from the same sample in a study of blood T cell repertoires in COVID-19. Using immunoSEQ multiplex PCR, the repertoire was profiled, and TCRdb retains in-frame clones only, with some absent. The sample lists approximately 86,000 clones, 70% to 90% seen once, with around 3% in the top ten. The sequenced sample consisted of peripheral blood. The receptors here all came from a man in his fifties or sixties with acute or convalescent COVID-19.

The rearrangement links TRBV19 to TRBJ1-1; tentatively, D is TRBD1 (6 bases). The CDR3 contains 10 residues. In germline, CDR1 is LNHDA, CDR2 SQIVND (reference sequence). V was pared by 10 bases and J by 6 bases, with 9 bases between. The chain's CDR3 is CATGVAEAFF. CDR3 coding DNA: TGTGCCACAGGGGTGGCTGAAGCTTTCTTT.

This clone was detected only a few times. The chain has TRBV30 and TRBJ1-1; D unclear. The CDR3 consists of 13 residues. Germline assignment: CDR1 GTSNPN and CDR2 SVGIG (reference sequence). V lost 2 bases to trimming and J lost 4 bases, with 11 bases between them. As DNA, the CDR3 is TGTGCCTGGAGTCGCGAGGGTGGCACTGAAGCTTTCTTT. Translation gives CAWSREGGTEAFF.

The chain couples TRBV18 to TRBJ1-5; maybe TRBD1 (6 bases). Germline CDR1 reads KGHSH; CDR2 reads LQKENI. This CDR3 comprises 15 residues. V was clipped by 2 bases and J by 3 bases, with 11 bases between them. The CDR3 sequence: CASSPIRQVNQPQHF. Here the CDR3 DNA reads TGTGCCAGCTCACCAATTCGACAGGTCAATCAGCCCCAGCATTTT.

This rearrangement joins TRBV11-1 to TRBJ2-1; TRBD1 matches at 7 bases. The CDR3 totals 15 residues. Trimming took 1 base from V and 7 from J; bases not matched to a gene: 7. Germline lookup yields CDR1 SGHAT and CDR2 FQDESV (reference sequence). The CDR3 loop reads CASSLGWGRGNEQFF. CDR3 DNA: TGTGCCAGCAGCTTAGGGTGGGGCAGGGGGAATGAGCAGTTCTTC.

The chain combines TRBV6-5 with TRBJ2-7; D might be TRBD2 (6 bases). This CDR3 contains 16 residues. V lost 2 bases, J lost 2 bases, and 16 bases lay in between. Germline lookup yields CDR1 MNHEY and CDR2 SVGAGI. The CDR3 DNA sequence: TGTGCCAGCAGTTACAGTGAAGCGGGTCAAGCCTACGAGCAGTACTTC. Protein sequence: CASSYSEAGQAYEQYF.

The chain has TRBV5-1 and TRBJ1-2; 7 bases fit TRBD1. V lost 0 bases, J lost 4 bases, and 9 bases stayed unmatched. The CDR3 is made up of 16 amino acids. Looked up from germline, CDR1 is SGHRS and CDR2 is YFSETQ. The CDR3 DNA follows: TGCGCCAGCAGCTTGGGCGAACAGGGGCGGACCTATGGCTACACCTTC. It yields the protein CASSLGEQGRTYGYTF.

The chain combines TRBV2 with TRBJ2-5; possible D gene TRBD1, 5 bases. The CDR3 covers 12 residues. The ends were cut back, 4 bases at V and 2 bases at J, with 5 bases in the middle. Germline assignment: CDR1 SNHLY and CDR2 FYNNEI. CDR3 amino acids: CASSGQQETQYF. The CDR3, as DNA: TGTGCCAGCAGTGGACAGCAAGAGACCCAGTACTTC.

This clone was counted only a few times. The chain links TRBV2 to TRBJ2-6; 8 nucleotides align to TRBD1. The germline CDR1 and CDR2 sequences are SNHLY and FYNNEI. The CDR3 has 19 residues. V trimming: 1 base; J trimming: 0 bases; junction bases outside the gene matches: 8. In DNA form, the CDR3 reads TGTGCCAGCAGTGAAGGCGCGGGACAGGTTAGCTCTGGGGCCAACGTCCTGACTTTC. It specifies CASSEGAGQVSSGANVLTF.

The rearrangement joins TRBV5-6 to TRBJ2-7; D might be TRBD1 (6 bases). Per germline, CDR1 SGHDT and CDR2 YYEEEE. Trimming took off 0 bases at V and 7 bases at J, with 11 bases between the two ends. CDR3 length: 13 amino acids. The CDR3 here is CASSLDRVEEQYF. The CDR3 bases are TGTGCCAGCAGCTTGGACAGGGTGGAGGAGCAGTACTTC.

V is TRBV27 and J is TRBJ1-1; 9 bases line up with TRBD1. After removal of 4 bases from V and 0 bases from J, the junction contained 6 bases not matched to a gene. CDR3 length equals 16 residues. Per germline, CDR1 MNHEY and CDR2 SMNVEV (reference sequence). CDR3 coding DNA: TGTGCCAGCAGTTCCCCTCGGACAGGGGTGAACACTGAAGCTTTCTTT. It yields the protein CASSSPRTGVNTEAFF.

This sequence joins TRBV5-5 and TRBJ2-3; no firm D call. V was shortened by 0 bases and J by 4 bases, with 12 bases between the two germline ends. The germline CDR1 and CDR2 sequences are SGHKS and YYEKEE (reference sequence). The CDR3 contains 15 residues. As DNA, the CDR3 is TGTGCCAGCAGCTTGGCCCCCCAGTCCCCAGATACGCAGTATTTT. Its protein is CASSLAPQSPDTQYF.